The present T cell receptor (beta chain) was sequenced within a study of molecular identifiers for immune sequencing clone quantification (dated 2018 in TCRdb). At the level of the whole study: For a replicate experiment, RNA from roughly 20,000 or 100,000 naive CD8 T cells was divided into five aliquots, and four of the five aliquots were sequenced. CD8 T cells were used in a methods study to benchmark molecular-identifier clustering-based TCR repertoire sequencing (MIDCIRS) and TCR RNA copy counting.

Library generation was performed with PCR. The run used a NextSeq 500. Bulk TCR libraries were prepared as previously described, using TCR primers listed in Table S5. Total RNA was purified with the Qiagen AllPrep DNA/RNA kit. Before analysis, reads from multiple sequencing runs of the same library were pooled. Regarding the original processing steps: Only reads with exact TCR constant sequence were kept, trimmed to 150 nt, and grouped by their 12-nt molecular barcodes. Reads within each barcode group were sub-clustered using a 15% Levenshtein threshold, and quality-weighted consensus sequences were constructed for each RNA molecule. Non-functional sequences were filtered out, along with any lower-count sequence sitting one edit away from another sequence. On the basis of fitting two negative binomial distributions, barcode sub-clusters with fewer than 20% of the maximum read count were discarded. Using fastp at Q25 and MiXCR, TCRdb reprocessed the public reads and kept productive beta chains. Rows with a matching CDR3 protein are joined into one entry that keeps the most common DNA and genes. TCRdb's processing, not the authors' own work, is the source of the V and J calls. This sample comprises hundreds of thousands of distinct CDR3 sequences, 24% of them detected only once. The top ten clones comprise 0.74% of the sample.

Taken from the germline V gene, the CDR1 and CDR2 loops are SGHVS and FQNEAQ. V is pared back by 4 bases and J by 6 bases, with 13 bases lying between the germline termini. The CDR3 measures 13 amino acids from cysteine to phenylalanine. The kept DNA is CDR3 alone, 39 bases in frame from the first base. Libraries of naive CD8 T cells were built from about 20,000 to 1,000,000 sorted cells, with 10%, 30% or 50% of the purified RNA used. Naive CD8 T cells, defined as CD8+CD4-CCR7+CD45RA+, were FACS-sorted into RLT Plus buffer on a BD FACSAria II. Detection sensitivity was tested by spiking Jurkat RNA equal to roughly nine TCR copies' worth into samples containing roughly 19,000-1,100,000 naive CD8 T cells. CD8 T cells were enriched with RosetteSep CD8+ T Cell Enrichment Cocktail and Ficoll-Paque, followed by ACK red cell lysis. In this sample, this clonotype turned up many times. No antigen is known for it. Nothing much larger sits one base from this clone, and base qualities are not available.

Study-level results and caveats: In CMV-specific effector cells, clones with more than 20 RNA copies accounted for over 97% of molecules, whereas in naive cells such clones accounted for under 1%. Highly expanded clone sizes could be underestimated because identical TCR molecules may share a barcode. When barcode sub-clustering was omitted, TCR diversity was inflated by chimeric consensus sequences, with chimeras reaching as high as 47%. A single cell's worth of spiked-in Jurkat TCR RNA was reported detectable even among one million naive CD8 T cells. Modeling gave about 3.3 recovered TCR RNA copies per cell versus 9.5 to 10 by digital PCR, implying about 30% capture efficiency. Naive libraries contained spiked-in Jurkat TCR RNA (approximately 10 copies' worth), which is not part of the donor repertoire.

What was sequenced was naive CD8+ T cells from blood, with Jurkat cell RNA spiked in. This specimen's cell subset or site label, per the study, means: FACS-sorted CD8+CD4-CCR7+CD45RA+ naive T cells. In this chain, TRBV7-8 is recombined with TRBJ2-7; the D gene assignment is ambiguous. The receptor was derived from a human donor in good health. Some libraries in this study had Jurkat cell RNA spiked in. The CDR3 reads CASSSGWVPEQYF. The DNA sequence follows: TGTGCCAGCAGCTCCGGGTGGGTTCCCGAGCAGTACTTC.